The 16 T cell receptor beta chains listed next were all sequenced from one sample in a study of blood T cell repertoires in COVID-19 (dated by TCRdb to 2018 to 2020). Library construction relied on the immunoSEQ multiplex PCR assay. As stored in TCRdb, this immuneACCESS dataset retains in-frame rearrangements with V and J assigned. A fraction of the clones does not appear; measured against another copy, unresolved V genes explain less than half of the discrepancy, and the remainder lacks a known reason. The sample profile shows about 270,000 clones; roughly nine tenths of them were found once. The top ten clones comprise about 2.2% of the sample. The sequenced sample consisted of PBMCs or T cells enriched from blood (not recorded which). These receptors originate from a woman between 18 and 29 years old who had recovered from COVID-19.

The chain carries TRBV5-1 and TRBJ2-7, with 7 bases fitting TRBD2. Germline V gene sequence: CDR1 SGHRS, CDR2 YFSETQ. The V and J ends lost 4 bases and 0 bases, in that order; junction bases with no gene match: 4. The CDR3 runs 14 residues. CDR3 residues: CASSPGRASYEQYF. Here the CDR3 DNA reads TGCGCCAGCAGCCCAGGGAGGGCCTCCTACGAGCAGTACTTC.

This clone showed up just once. The chain combines TRBV5-1 with TRBJ2-1, with unresolved D. Germline CDR1 and CDR2: SGHRS and YFSETQ. V lost 1 base and J lost 0, with 2 bases in between. CDR3 length equals 13 residues. CDR3 DNA sequence: TGCGCCAGCAGCTTGCGCTCCTACAATGAGCAGTTCTTC. Protein sequence: CASSLRSYNEQFF.

This chain's CDR3 is CASSQATEAFF. The DNA of the CDR3 is TGTGCCAGCAGCCAAGCCACAGAAGCTTTCTTT. The chain joins TRBV14 to TRBJ1-1; D is uncertain. Germline assignment: CDR1 SGHDN and CDR2 FVKESK. The V gene lost 1 base and the J gene lost 8 bases, with 5 bases spanning the gap. There are 11 residues in the CDR3. Full variable domain (missing parts from reference TRBV14 and TRBJ1-1): EAGVTQFPSHSVIEKGQTVTLRCDPISGHDNLYWYRRVMGKEIKFLLHFVKESKQDESGMPNNRFLAERTGGTYSTLKVQPAELEDSGVYFCASSQATEAFFGQGTRLTVV.

This clone was observed a few times. The rearrangement uses TRBV2 and TRBJ1-6, with 9 bases lining up with TRBD1. Germline loops: CDR1 SNHLY, CDR2 FYNNEI. The ends lost 7 bases at V and 8 bases at J; junction bases unmatched: 6. CDR3 length: 14 amino acids. DNA of the CDR3: TGTGCCAGCACCCCGGGACAGGGCCATTCACCCCTCCACTTT. As protein: CASTPGQGHSPLHF. The entire variable domain, with the rest obtained from reference TRBV2 and TRBJ1-6, is as follows: EPEVTQTPSHQVTQMGQEVILRCVPISNHLYFYWYRQILGQKVEFLVSFYNNEISEKSEIFDDQFSVERPDGSNFTLKIRSTKLEDSAMYFCASTPGQGHSPLHFGNGTRLTVT.

V is TRBV3-1 (or the pseudogene TRBV3-2) and J is TRBJ2-7; 7 positions match TRBD2. CDR3 length: 12 amino acids. Germline V gene data show CDR1 as LGHDT and CDR2 as YNNKEL (reference sequence). The V segment lost 3 bases and the J segment 6 bases; nucleotides outside the gene matches: 2. CDR3 region: CASSHGGGEQYF. The CDR3 DNA is TGTGCCAGCAGCCATGGGGGGGGCGAGCAGTACTTC.

The count of this clone is one. V gene TRBV27 combines with J gene TRBJ1-5; D unclear. V was pared by 5 bases and J by 4 bases, with 9 bases between. Germline V gives CDR1 MNHEY, CDR2 SMNVEV (reference sequence). The CDR3 is 13 amino acids. The CDR3 nucleotides read TGTGCCAGCAGTGGAATGACAAATCAGCCCCAGCATTTT. Translating gives CASSGMTNQPQHF.

J is TRBJ1-2 and V is TRBV27; 7 bases agree with TRBD1. The CDR3 is made up of 14 amino acids. Per germline, CDR1 MNHEY and CDR2 SMNVEV (reference sequence). The V and J ends lost 3 bases and 4 bases, in that order; junction bases with no gene match: 5. The CDR3: CASSFRQGGYGYTF. In DNA, the CDR3 is TGTGCCAGCAGTTTTCGTCAGGGGGGCTATGGCTACACCTTC.

This sequence joins TRBV10-2 and TRBJ1-5; D gene ambiguous. Germline V CDR1 and CDR2: WSHSY, SAAADI. This CDR3 comprises 14 residues. The ends were cut back, 7 bases at V and 4 bases at J, with 14 bases in the middle. For the CDR3, the DNA is TGCGCCAGCACCATGAATAGTGCAAATCAGCCCCAGCATTTT. Residues: CASTMNSANQPQHF.

This chain uses TRBV6-5 with TRBJ1-5, with D perhaps matching TRBD1 (6 bases). The V gene's germline CDR1 is MNHEY and CDR2 SVGAGI. The CDR3 consists of 14 residues. V lost 2 bases and J 1 base, leaving 6 bases between the germline ends. CDR3 loop: CASSYRGSNQPQHF. The CDR3 DNA sequence: TGTGCCAGCAGTTACAGGGGGAGCAATCAGCCCCAGCATTTT.

The V call is TRBV19, the J call TRBJ1-2; 7 bases line up with TRBD1. CDR1 and CDR2 from the germline V gene are LNHDA and SQIVND (reference sequence). V was clipped by 9 bases and J by 4 bases; unmatched bases: 14. The CDR3 is made up of 15 amino acids. The CDR3 region is CASSPGDSLFYGYTF. In DNA form, the CDR3 reads TGTGCCAGCTCTCCGGGGGACAGTTTATTCTATGGCTACACCTTC.

V usage is TRBV3-1 (or the pseudogene TRBV3-2) and J usage is TRBJ1-1; 7 bases match TRBD1. The V gene's germline CDR1 is LGHDT and CDR2 YNNKEL (reference sequence). The CDR3 consists of 15 residues. V lost 3 bases, J lost 0 bases, and 4 bases stayed unmatched. CDR3 bases: TGTGCCAGCAGCCAGAGGACAGGTATGAACACTGAAGCTTTCTTT. Its translation is CASSQRTGMNTEAFF.

The DNA for the CDR3 is TGTGCCATCAGCGACCCGGGACAGGGGATCAACTATGGCTACACCTTC. It codes for CAISDPGQGINYGYTF. J is TRBJ1-2 and V is TRBV10-3; 10 bases agree with TRBD1. CDR1 and CDR2 (germline): ENHRY, SYGVKD. The CDR3 contains 16 residues. V lost 6 bases to trimming and J lost 2 bases; unmatched junction nucleotides: 9.

This chain joins TRBV29-1 and TRBJ1-5; TRBD1 matches at 7 bases. V was clipped by 5 bases and J by 9 bases; unmatched bases: 7. This CDR3 contains 12 residues. The germline CDR1 and CDR2 sequences are SQVTM and ANQGSEA. The CDR3, as DNA: TGCAGCGTTAGACAGGGCCTCGGGCCCCAGCATTTT. Protein product: CSVRQGLGPQHF.

The rearrangement joins TRBV5-6 to TRBJ1-2, with TRBD1 as a possible D gene (6 bases). CDR3 size: 15 residues. From germline, CDR1 is SGHDT and CDR2 YYEEEE. The V and J ends lost 0 bases and 6 bases respectively, with 15 bases between them. CDR3 nucleotides: TGTGCCAGCAGCTTGGACCTCGCCAGGGGAGATGGCTACACCTTC. Its translation: CASSLDLARGDGYTF.

The chain has TRBV11-3 and TRBJ2-2; D is possibly TRBD1 (5 bases). The CDR3 contains 14 residues. Germline CDR1 is SGHNT and CDR2 is YENEEA. Trimming pared 0 bases from V and 3 bases from J, leaving 5 bases between. CDR3 in amino acids: CASSLDRDTGELFF. CDR3 nucleotide sequence: TGTGCCAGCAGCTTAGACAGGGACACCGGGGAGCTGTTTTTT.

This chain links TRBV5-1 with TRBJ1-1; TRBD1 matches at 8 bases. Trimming cost V 3 bases and J 5 bases; bases outside gene matches: 6. The germline CDR1 and CDR2 sequences are SGHRS and YFSETQ. The CDR3 has 14 residues. CDR3 nucleotides: TGCGCCAGCAGCTCCGACAGGGGAGGGACTGAAGCTTTCTTT. This codes for CASSSDRGGTEAFF.